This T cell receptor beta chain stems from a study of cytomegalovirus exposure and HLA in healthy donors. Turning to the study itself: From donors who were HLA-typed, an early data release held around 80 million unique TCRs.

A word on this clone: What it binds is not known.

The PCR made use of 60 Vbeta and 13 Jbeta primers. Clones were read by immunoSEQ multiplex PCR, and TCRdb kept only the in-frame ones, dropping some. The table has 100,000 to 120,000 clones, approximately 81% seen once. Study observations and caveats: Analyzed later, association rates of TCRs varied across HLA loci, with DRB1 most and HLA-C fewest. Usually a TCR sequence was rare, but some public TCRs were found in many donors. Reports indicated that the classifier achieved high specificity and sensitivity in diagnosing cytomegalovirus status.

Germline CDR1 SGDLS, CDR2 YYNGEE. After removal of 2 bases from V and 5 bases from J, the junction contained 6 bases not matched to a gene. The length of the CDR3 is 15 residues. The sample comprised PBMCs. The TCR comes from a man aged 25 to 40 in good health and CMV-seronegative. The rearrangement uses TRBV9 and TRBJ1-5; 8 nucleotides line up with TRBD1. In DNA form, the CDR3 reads TGTGCCAGCAGCGTGGGCGGACAGGGACATCAGCCCCAGCATTTT. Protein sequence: CASSVGGQGHQPQHF.